A selection of T cell receptor beta chains follows, all from one sample in a study of OX40 agonist ivuxolimab in advanced cancers. TCRdb's copy holds only in-frame clones and misses some; the assay was immunoSEQ multiplex PCR. The sample includes 70,000 to 85,000 clones, 94% seen only once; the top ten take about 11%. The starting material was CD4+ or CD8+ T cells sorted from blood, obtained in a trial of the OX40 agonist ivuxolimab. These receptors came from an adult with an advanced solid tumor such as melanoma, head and neck, liver or kidney cancer. The CDR3 runs from the conserved cysteine through the conserved F or W. A D gene is named only where the DNA matches it firmly. Expanded clones get a size class; other rows say once, few or many, or leave the size out.

j_gene: TRBJ2-1
abundance: .
v_gene: TRBV6-5
d_gene: TRBD2
CDR3aa: CASSYSASGRGYEQFF
CDR3nt: TGTGCCAGCAGTTACTCGGCGTCAGGGAGGGGATATGAGCAGTTCTTC

j_gene: TRBJ2-7
abundance: .
v_gene: TRBV7-9
d_gene: .
CDR3aa: CASSPQAPPYEQYF
CDR3nt: TGTGCCAGCAGCCCCCAAGCACCACCCTACGAGCAGTACTTC

j_gene: TRBJ1-4
abundance: .
v_gene: TRBV2
d_gene: .
CDR3aa: CASSDSTWEKLFF
CDR3nt: TGTGCCAGCAGTGATTCTACGTGGGAAAAACTGTTTTTT

j_gene: TRBJ2-3
abundance: .
v_gene: TRBV6-1
d_gene: TRBD1
CDR3aa: CASRRGQASTDTQYF
CDR3nt: TGTGCCAGCAGGAGGGGACAGGCTAGCACAGATACGCAGTATTTT

j_gene: TRBJ2-7
abundance: once
v_gene: TRBV6-6
d_gene: .
CDR3aa: CASKVAATNSYEQYF
CDR3nt: TGTGCCAGCAAAGTGGCCGCAACTAACTCCTACGAGCAGTACTTC

j_gene: TRBJ2-7
abundance: .
v_gene: TRBV7-2
d_gene: TRBD1
CDR3aa: CASSERGQSSYEQYF
CDR3nt: TGTGCCAGTTCAGAACGGGGACAGAGCTCCTACGAGCAGTACTTC

j_gene: TRBJ1-1
abundance: .
v_gene: TRBV19
d_gene: TRBD1
CDR3aa: CASSFGTANTEAFF
CDR3nt: TGTGCCAGTAGTTTCGGGACAGCGAACACTGAAGCTTTCTTT

j_gene: TRBJ2-3
abundance: .
v_gene: TRBV27
d_gene: .
CDR3aa: CASSLWPTLASSTDTQYF
CDR3nt: TGTGCCAGCAGTTTATGGCCAACGCTAGCTTCTAGCACAGATACGCAGTATTTT

j_gene: TRBJ1-4
abundance: .
v_gene: TRBV9
d_gene: .
CDR3aa: CASSQVESNEKLFF
CDR3nt: TGTGCCAGCAGCCAGGTCGAGTCTAATGAAAAACTGTTTTTT

j_gene: TRBJ1-1
abundance: .
v_gene: TRBV7-8
d_gene: .
CDR3aa: CASSLRMNTEAFF
CDR3nt: TGTGCCAGCAGCTTACGCATGAACACTGAAGCTTTCTTT

j_gene: TRBJ1-5
abundance: once
v_gene: TRBV4-1
d_gene: .
CDR3aa: CASSPGENNQPQHF
CDR3nt: TGCGCCAGCAGCCCAGGGGAGAACAATCAGCCCCAGCATTTT

j_gene: TRBJ2-5
abundance: few
v_gene: TRBV14
d_gene: .
CDR3aa: CASSQGRAGEQGNRQETQYF
CDR3nt: TGTGCCAGCAGCCAAGGTCGAGCTGGGGAACAGGGAAATCGCCAAGAGACCCAGTACTTC

j_gene: TRBJ1-4
abundance: .
v_gene: TRBV6-6
d_gene: .
CDR3aa: CASRDIATNEKLFF
CDR3nt: TGTGCCAGCAGGGACATTGCGACTAATGAAAAACTGTTTTTT

j_gene: TRBJ2-1
abundance: .
v_gene: TRBV9
d_gene: TRBD2
CDR3aa: CASSGGLAGDNEQFF
CDR3nt: TGTGCCAGCAGCGGAGGACTAGCGGGGGACAATGAGCAGTTCTTC

j_gene: TRBJ1-1
abundance: .
v_gene: TRBV6-5
d_gene: .
CDR3aa: CASSYSGGVETEAFF
CDR3nt: TGTGCCAGCAGTTACTCGGGAGGGGTGGAAACTGAAGCTTTCTTT

j_gene: TRBJ2-3
abundance: .
v_gene: TRBV2
d_gene: .
CDR3aa: CASSPWRDSTDTQYF
CDR3nt: TGTGCCAGCTCTCCATGGCGGGACAGCACAGATACGCAGTATTTT

j_gene: TRBJ2-7
abundance: .
v_gene: TRBV13
d_gene: TRBD2
CDR3aa: CASSLASGPYEQYF
CDR3nt: TGTGCCAGCAGCTTAGCTAGCGGCCCCTACGAGCAGTACTTC

j_gene: TRBJ1-2
abundance: .
v_gene: TRBV6-5
d_gene: .
CDR3aa: CASSISRTVYYGYTF
CDR3nt: TGTGCCAGCAGCATATCAAGGACGGTTTACTATGGCTACACCTTC

j_gene: TRBJ2-7
abundance: .
v_gene: TRBV30
d_gene: TRBD1
CDR3aa: CAWSVGGQGGYEQYF
CDR3nt: TGTGCCTGGAGTGTAGGGGGACAGGGAGGCTACGAGCAGTACTTC

j_gene: TRBJ1-1
abundance: .
v_gene: TRBV7-9
d_gene: .
CDR3aa: CASSLVQFMNTEAFF
CDR3nt: TGTGCCAGCAGCTTAGTCCAGTTTATGAACACTGAAGCTTTCTTT

j_gene: TRBJ2-7
abundance: .
v_gene: TRBV7-9
d_gene: .
CDR3aa: CASSFSGGEQYF
CDR3nt: TGTGCCAGCAGCTTTTCCGGGGGCGAGCAGTACTTC

j_gene: TRBJ1-1
abundance: .
v_gene: TRBV9
d_gene: TRBD1
CDR3aa: CASSPNPGTVNTEAFF
CDR3nt: TGTGCCAGCAGCCCCAACCCAGGGACAGTGAACACTGAAGCTTTCTTT

j_gene: TRBJ1-2
abundance: .
v_gene: TRBV29-1
d_gene: .
CDR3aa: CSVEEDFLNYGYTF
CDR3nt: TGCAGCGTTGAGGAGGACTTTCTCAACTATGGCTACACCTTC

j_gene: TRBJ2-5
abundance: .
v_gene: TRBV9
d_gene: TRBD1
CDR3aa: CASSGQTGKETQYF
CDR3nt: TGTGCCAGCAGCGGGCAGACAGGGAAAGAGACCCAGTACTTC

j_gene: TRBJ2-5
abundance: .
v_gene: TRBV9
d_gene: TRBD2
CDR3aa: CASSGTSGRVETQYF
CDR3nt: TGTGCCAGCAGCGGGACTAGCGGGAGGGTCGAGACCCAGTACTTC

j_gene: TRBJ1-1
abundance: .
v_gene: TRBV19
d_gene: .
CDR3aa: CASTDPLLGTEAFF
CDR3nt: TGTGCCAGTACCGACCCCCTCCTTGGAACTGAAGCTTTCTTT

j_gene: TRBJ2-2
abundance: .
v_gene: TRBV11-2
d_gene: TRBD2
CDR3aa: CASSSSAGVPTGELFF
CDR3nt: TGTGCCAGCAGCTCGTCGGCGGGAGTGCCGACCGGGGAGCTGTTTTTT